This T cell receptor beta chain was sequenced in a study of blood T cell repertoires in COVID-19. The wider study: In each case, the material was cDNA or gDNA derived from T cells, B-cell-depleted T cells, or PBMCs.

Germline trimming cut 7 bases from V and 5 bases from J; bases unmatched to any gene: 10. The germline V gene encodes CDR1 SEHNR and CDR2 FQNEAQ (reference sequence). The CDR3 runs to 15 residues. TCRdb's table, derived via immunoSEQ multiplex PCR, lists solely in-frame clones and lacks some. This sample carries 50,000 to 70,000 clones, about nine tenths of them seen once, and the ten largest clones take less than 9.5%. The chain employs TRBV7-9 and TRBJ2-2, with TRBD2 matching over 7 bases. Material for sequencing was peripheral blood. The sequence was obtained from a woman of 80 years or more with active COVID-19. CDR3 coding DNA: TGTGCCAGCACCACCCTAGCGGACCTAACCGGGGAGCTGTTTTTT. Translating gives CASTTLADLTGELFF.